This TCR beta chain derives from a study of blood T cell repertoires in COVID-19. This table comes from immunoSEQ multiplex PCR, and its TCRdb copy is limited to in-frame clones, with some not included. The sample has around 110,000 clones, roughly four fifths seen once; the top ten hold less than 9%. CDR1 is MNHNS, CDR2 SASEGT, per germline. V shed 1 base and J 3 bases; nucleotides not matched to a gene: 8. The CDR3 consists of 17 residues. This TCR was recovered from a man between 70 and 80 years old with active or convalescent COVID-19. Sequencing was carried out using peripheral blood. The gene calls are TRBV6-1 and TRBJ2-3; 9 bases are a match to TRBD2. CDR3 sequence (DNA): TGTGCCAGCAGTGAAGTAAATAGCGGGAGAAGTACAGATACGCAGTATTTT. It specifies CASSEVNSGRSTDTQYF.